Described below is a single T cell receptor beta chain sequence and its context. Individuals aged roughly 18 to 95 years were recruited from about two dozen US areas. Cohort assignment relied on participant-reported clinical history. The CDR3 has 13 amino acids. The V end was cut by 5 bases, the J end by 8 bases, with 15 bases between. The germline CDR1 and CDR2 sequences are SGHVS and FNYEAQ. This sample is drawn from a study of blood T cell repertoires in COVID-19. In the original workflow: Reference gene primer amplification gave nucleated cell count estimates. Clones were read by immunoSEQ multiplex PCR, and TCRdb kept only the in-frame ones, dropping some. D and trimming were read from the DNA, whereas the V and J calls and clone size are those reported in that table. Counted here are about 280,000 clones, 85% occurring once; the ten biggest clones make up roughly 2.5%.

This sequence was found in a woman in her 50s who had recovered from COVID-19. Sequencing was done on a sample of PBMCs or T cells enriched from blood (not recorded which). V is TRBV7-6 and J is TRBJ1-1, with a tentative D call TRBD1 (6 bases). CDR3 bases: TGTGCCAGCAGCCTTAACAGGGCCCAGGAAGCTTTCTTT. Translated: CASSLNRAQEAFF.